Below are 21 T cell receptor beta chains sequenced from a single sample in a study of T cell changes during pregnancy in multiple sclerosis (dated by TCRdb to the late 2010s). The receptor library was made with the immunoSEQ multiplex PCR assay. The table was pulled from immuneACCESS by TCRdb, which kept in-frame rearrangements only. Such tables lose some clones; where checked, under half of the loss comes from unresolved V genes, and the rest has no known cause. The sample yields 50,000 to 60,000 clones; less than 95% were counted once. Roughly 3.5% of the sample is in the top ten clones. This material consisted of peripheral blood, taken after pregnancy. The receptors were gathered from a female donor in good health, enrolled as a control in a pregnancy study.

The chain carries TRBV5-1 and TRBJ1-2; D gene ambiguous. Trimming took off 0 bases at V and 5 bases at J, with 14 bases between the two ends. This CDR3 has 15 amino acids. CDR1 is SGHRS, CDR2 YFSETQ, per germline. The CDR3 sequence is CASSLEGSGRYGYTF. DNA for the CDR3: TGCGCCAGCAGCTTGGAGGGCAGCGGAAGATATGGCTACACCTTC.

The rearrangement uses TRBV7-2 and TRBJ1-3; TRBD1 aligns across 9 bases. This CDR3 comprises 16 residues. Germline CDR1 reads SGHTA; CDR2 reads FQGNSA. The junction had 2 bases not matched to a gene; V was cut back by 2 bases and J by 0 bases. Written as DNA, the CDR3 is TGTGCCAGCAGCTTAACAGGGGGCCGCTCTGGAAACACCATATATTTT. Translated, it gives CASSLTGGRSGNTIYF.

This sequence joins TRBV6-1 and TRBJ2-1, with D possibly matching TRBD1 (6 bases). Germline loops: CDR1 MNHNS, CDR2 SASEGT. The CDR3 is 15 residues long. V shed 6 bases and J shed 3 bases, with 15 bases lying between them. CDR3 nucleotide sequence: TGTGCCAGCAGACACAGGGAAGCCGGCTACAATGAGCAGTTCTTC. This translates into CASRHREAGYNEQFF.

The V call is TRBV6-5, the J call TRBJ1-2; 8 positions agree with TRBD1. The CDR3 sequence is 13 residues long. J was trimmed by 8 bases and V by 4 bases; bases with no gene match: 6. CDR1 is MNHEY and CDR2 is SVGAGI in the germline V gene. The DNA for the CDR3 is TGTGCCAGCAGTTCGGACAGGGTTGGCGGCTACACCTTC. This gives the protein CASSSDRVGGYTF.

The chain combines TRBV27 with TRBJ2-2; D perhaps matches TRBD1 (6 bases). The ends were cut back, 4 bases at V and 4 bases at J, with 19 bases in the middle. This CDR3 contains 17 residues. In germline, CDR1 is MNHEY, CDR2 SMNVEV (reference sequence). The CDR3 reads CASSSPQGLRRTGELFF. CDR3 DNA sequence: TGTGCCAGCAGTTCGCCCCAGGGGCTAAGGCGCACCGGGGAGCTGTTTTTT.

The genes are TRBV5-4 and TRBJ2-1; 15 nucleotides line up with TRBD2. V lost 4 bases and J lost 9; bases outside the gene matches: 5. CDR1 and CDR2 from the germline V gene are SGHNT and YYREEE (reference sequence). The CDR3 is 15 residues long. The CDR3 region has the DNA TGTGCCAGCAGCCTGGGGGGACTAGCGGGGGGTGAGCAGTTCTTC. Protein: CASSLGGLAGGEQFF.

This rearrangement joins TRBV21-1 to TRBJ1-5; the table's D gene call, TRBD1, was not cross checked with the DNA. TRBV21-1 is a pseudogene segment. This CDR3 has 16 amino acids. The CDR3, as DNA: TGTGCCATCCTTCCCGGGACAGGGGAGGGAAGTCAGCCCCAGCATTTT. It translates to CAILPGTGEGSQPQHF.

The V and J genes are TRBV9 and TRBJ2-1; TRBD2 is a possible D gene (6 bases). V was pared by 4 bases and J by 2 bases, with 22 bases between. Germline values: CDR1 SGDLS, CDR2 YYNGEE. CDR3 size: 18 residues. CDR3 amino acids: CASSPPESSGLTYNEQFF. CDR3 DNA: TGTGCCAGCAGCCCACCTGAGAGTAGCGGCCTTACCTACAATGAGCAGTTCTTC.

The V and J genes are TRBV18 and TRBJ2-1, with TRBD1 as a possible D gene (6 bases). Germline values: CDR1 KGHSH, CDR2 LQKENI. Between the trimmed V and J ends, which lost 4 bases and 0 bases, there was a span of 10 bases. This CDR3 has 15 residues. The CDR3: CASSLGQSSYNEQFF. The CDR3 DNA follows: TGTGCCAGCTCACTTGGACAGAGCTCCTACAATGAGCAGTTCTTC. The entire variable domain, with the rest obtained from reference TRBV18 and TRBJ2-1, is as follows: NAGVMQNPRHLVRRRGQEARLRCSPMKGHSHVYWYRQLPEEGLKFMVYLQKENIIDESGMPKERFSAEFPKEGPSILRIQQVVRGDSAAYFCASSLGQSSYNEQFFGPGTRLTVL.

The CDR3 spells CASRKQGGEDQPQHF. CDR3 coding DNA: TGTGCCAGTAGAAAACAGGGGGGAGAGGATCAGCCCCAGCATTTT. The chain links TRBV19 to TRBJ1-5, with TRBD1 identical over 8 bases. This CDR3 region has 15 residues. Germline V gene sequence: CDR1 LNHDA, CDR2 SQIVND (reference sequence). Trimming removed 6 bases from V and 5 bases from J; junction bases left unmatched: 9.

This rearrangement joins TRBV5-6 to TRBJ1-1; tentative D call: TRBD1 (5 bases). This CDR3 is built from 14 residues. Germline CDR1 is SGHDT and CDR2 is YYEEEE. Trimming left V 5 bases short and J 5 bases short, with 16 bases between. The CDR3 spells CASSWDGRGTEAFF. CDR3 DNA sequence: TGTGCCAGCAGTTGGGACGGGAGGGGTACTGAAGCTTTCTTT.

The genes are TRBV4-1 and TRBJ2-7; TRBD2 matches at 13 bases. Germline loops: CDR1 MGHRA, CDR2 YSYEKL. This CDR3 comprises 15 residues. V was pared by 4 bases and J by 2 bases, with 2 bases of the junction left unmatched. The DNA of the CDR3 is TGCGCCAGCAGCCCGGGACTAGCGGGAACCTACGAGCAGTACTTC. Translated, it gives CASSPGLAGTYEQYF.

This chain uses TRBV28 with TRBJ2-5, with D possibly TRBD2 on 5 matching bases. Germline CDR1 is MDHEN and CDR2 is SYDVKM. The V and J ends lost 6 bases and 9 bases respectively, with 20 bases between them. The CDR3 covers 14 residues. For the CDR3, the DNA is TGTGCCAGCAGGGCTCCGGGAACAGTGGAGGCCCAGTACTTC. This sequence encodes CASRAPGTVEAQYF.

This rearrangement joins TRBV19 to TRBJ1-2, with no clear D. The CDR3 covers 14 residues. V lost 5 bases, J lost 5 bases, and 15 bases lay in between. The germline CDR1 and CDR2 sequences are LNHDA and SQIVND (reference sequence). The CDR3, as DNA: TGTGCCAGTAGTTTCGGATCAGGCGGGTATGGCTACACCTTC. Translated: CASSFGSGGYGYTF.

This chain connects TRBV7-9 to TRBJ2-7, with a weak D call TRBD1 (6 bases). V dropped 1 base and J dropped 4 bases, with 20 bases sitting between them. The germline V gene encodes CDR1 SEHNR and CDR2 FQNEAQ (reference sequence). The CDR3 length is 17 residues. This CDR3 is CASSLVQGPFSDYEQYF. The CDR3 DNA reads as TGTGCCAGCAGCTTAGTACAGGGACCCTTCTCTGATTACGAGCAGTACTTC.

The CDR3 nucleotides read TGTGCCAGCAGCTTAGCTGCTGGCGGGATGAGCGATGAGCAGTTCTTC. It translates to CASSLAAGGMSDEQFF. J is TRBJ2-1 and V is TRBV7-9; a weak D match, TRBD2 (6 bases). This CDR3 contains 16 residues. With 0 bases removed from V and 8 bases from J, the gap between germline ends came to 17 bases. Germline CDR1 SEHNR, CDR2 FQNEAQ (reference sequence).

Only a few counts were recorded for this clone. The CDR3 protein is CAWSVDYTGELFF. The CDR3 nucleotides read TGTGCCTGGAGTGTGGACTACACCGGGGAGCTGTTTTTT. V and J are TRBV30 and TRBJ2-2; a possible D gene is TRBD2 (5 bases). Germline V CDR1 and CDR2: GTSNPN, SVGIG (reference sequence). The germline V and J ends were trimmed by 0 bases and 3 bases, with 5 bases remaining between them. This CDR3 has 13 amino acids.

The chain carries TRBV29-1 and TRBJ2-5; 14 positions agree with TRBD2. The length of the CDR3 is 18 residues. The V gene's germline CDR1 is SQVTM and CDR2 ANQGSEA. After removal of 4 bases from V and 4 bases from J, the junction contained 14 bases not matched to a gene. This CDR3 reads CSVAGATSGRANRETQYF. The CDR3 DNA follows: TGCAGCGTTGCGGGCGCGACTAGCGGGAGGGCGAATAGAGAGACCCAGTACTTC.

This sequence joins TRBV19 and TRBJ2-3; D may be TRBD2 (6 bases). The CDR3 runs 20 residues. The V gene lost 4 bases and the J gene lost 1 base, with 27 bases spanning the gap. CDR1 is LNHDA, CDR2 SQIVND, per germline (reference sequence). CDR3 sequence: CASSTRETGTSGRGTDTQYF. The DNA for the CDR3 is TGTGCCAGTAGTACTCGGGAGACGGGCACCTCAGGAAGGGGCACAGATACGCAGTATTTT.

This chain uses TRBV6-5 with TRBJ1-1, with 9 bases matching TRBD1. CDR3 length: 15 residues. Germline V lookup: CDR1 MNHEY, CDR2 SVGAGI. J gave up 5 bases and V 6 bases, and 10 bases lay outside the gene matches. The DNA for the CDR3 is TGTGCCAGCAGCCCCATACAGGGGGCAAGAACTGAAGCTTTCTTT. Translated: CASSPIQGARTEAFF.

The chain uses TRBV7-3 and TRBJ1-2, with a weak D call TRBD1 (5 bases). Germline CDR1 reads SGHTA; CDR2 reads FQGTGA. The CDR3 runs 13 residues. Trimming left V 5 bases short and J 7 bases short, with 14 bases between. The CDR3 sequence is CASSPAAGSGYTF. CDR3 nucleotide sequence: TGTGCCAGCAGCCCCGCGGCAGGGTCTGGCTACACCTTC.